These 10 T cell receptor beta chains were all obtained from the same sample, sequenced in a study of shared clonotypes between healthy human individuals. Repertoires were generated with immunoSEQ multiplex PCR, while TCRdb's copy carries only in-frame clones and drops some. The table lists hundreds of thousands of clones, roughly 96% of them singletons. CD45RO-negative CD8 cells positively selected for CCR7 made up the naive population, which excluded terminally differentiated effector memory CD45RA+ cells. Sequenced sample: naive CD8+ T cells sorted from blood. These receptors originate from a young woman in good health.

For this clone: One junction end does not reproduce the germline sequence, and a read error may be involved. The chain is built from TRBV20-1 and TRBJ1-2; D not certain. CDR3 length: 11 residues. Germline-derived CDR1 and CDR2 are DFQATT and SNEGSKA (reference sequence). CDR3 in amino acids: CSARPTLWLVF. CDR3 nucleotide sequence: TGCAGTGCTAGACCCACCCTATGGCTTGTCTTC.

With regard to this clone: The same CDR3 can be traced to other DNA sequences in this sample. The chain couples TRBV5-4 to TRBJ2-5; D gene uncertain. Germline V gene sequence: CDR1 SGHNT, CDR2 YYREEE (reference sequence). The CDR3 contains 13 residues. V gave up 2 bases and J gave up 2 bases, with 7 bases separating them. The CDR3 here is CASSLSEQETQYF. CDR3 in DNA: TGTGCCAGCAGCTTAAGCGAACAAGAGACCCAGTACTTC.

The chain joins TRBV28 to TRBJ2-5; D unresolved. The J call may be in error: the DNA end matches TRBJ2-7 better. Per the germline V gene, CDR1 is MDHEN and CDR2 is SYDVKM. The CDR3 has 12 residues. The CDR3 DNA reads TGTGCCACCTGGCAGGAACCATACGAGCAGTACTTC. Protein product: CATWQEPYEQYF.

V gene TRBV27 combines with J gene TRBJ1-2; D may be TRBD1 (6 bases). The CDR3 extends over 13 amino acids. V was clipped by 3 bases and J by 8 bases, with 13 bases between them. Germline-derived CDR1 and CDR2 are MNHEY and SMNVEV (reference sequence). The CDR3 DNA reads TGTGCCAGCAGTTTGTCCAGGGGCGCCGGCTACACCTTC. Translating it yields CASSLSRGAGYTF.

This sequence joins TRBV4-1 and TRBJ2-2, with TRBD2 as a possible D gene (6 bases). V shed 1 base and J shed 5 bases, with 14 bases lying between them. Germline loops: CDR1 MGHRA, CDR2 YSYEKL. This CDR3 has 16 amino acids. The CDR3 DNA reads TGCGCCAGCAGCCAAGGCCTGGGAGGAAAGACCGGGGAGCTGTTTTTT. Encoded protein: CASSQGLGGKTGELFF.

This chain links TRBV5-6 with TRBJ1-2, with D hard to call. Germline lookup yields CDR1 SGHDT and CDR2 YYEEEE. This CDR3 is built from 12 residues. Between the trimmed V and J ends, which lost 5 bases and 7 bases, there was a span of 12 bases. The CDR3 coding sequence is TGTGCCAGCAGAATGGCCGGGGTTGGCTACACCTTC. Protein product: CASRMAGVGYTF.

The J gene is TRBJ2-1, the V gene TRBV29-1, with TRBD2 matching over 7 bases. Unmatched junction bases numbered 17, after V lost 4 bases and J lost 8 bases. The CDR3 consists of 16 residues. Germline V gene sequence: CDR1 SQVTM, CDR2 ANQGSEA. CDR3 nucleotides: TGCAGCGTTGCGGGCGGGAGTGAGTCGCGGGCCGATGAGCAGTTCTTC. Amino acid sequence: CSVAGGSESRADEQFF.

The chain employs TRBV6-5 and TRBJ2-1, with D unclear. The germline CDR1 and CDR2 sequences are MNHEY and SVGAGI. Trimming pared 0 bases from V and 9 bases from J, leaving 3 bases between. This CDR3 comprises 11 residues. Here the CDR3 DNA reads TGTGCCAGCAGTTACTCGAGTGAGCAGTTCTTC. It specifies CASSYSSEQFF.

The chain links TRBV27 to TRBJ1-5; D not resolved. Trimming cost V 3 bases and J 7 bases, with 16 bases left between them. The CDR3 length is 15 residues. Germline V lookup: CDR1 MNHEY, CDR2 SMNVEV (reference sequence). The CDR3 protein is CASSFMMGKGQPQHF. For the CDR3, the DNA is TGTGCCAGCAGTTTTATGATGGGGAAAGGGCAGCCCCAGCATTTT.

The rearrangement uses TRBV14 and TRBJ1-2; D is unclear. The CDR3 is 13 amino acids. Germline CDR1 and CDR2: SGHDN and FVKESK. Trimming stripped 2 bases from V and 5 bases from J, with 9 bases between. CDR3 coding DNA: TGTGCCAGCAGCCAAAGGGCTATTTATGGCTACACCTTC. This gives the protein CASSQRAIYGYTF.